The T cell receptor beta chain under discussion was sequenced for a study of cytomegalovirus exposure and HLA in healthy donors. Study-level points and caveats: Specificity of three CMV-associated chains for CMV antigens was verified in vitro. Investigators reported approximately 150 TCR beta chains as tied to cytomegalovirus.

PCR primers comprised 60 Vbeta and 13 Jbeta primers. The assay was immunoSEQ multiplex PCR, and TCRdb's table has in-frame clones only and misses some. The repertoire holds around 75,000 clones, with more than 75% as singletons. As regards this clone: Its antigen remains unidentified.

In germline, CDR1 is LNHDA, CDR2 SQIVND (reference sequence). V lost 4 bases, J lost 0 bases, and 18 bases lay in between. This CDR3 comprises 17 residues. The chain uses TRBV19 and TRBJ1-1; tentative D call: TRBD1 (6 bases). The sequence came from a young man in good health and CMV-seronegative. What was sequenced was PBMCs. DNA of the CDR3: TGTGCCAGTAGTAGCGGCAGACAGGCGGCTGTGAACACTGAAGCTTTCTTT. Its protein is CASSSGRQAAVNTEAFF.